Listed below are T cell receptor beta chains from one sample, sequenced in a study of CD4 T cells in relation to SARS-CoV-2 and coronaviruses. Their specific antigens are unknown. TCRdb keeps only in-frame clones here, not all; method: immunoSEQ multiplex PCR. The sample has about 17,000 clones, roughly three quarters seen once; the top ten hold approximately 11%. Sequencing was done on a sample of CD4+ T cells from PBMCs, cultured in vitro. Receptor source: a human donor in good health. Both conserved end residues are part of each CDR3. Each record gives: clone size, CDR3 length, D gene, J gene, V gene, CDR3 DNA, CDR3 protein. D genes are given only for firm matches. Size values are once, few and many counts, or a class for expanded clones, and some rows have none.

.,16,.,TRBJ2-2,TRBV14,TGTGCCAGCAGCCAAGATCGGGACACTAACACCGGGGAGCTGTTTTTT,CASSQDRDTNTGELFF
.,16,TRBD1,TRBJ2-2,TRBV2,TGTGCCAGCACAGAACAGGGACAGGGGGGCACCGGGGAGCTGTTTTTT,CASTEQGQGGTGELFF
.,11,.,TRBJ2-1,TRBV20-1,TGCAGTGCTAGTCTTTACAATGAGCAGTTCTTC,CSASLYNEQFF
.,12,.,TRBJ1-4,TRBV20-1,TGCAGTGCTAGTTCTCGCTTATATGGGCTGTTTTTT,CSASSRLYGLFF
few,14,TRBD1,TRBJ1-2,TRBV28,TGTGCCAGCATTACGGGACAGGGGGCGAGCGGCTACACCTTC,CASITGQGASGYTF
.,14,TRBD2,TRBJ2-1,TRBV9,TGTGCCAGCAGCGTTAGCGGGAGCTTTAATGAGCAGTTCTTC,CASSVSGSFNEQFF
few,16,TRBD1,TRBJ2-7,TRBV5-1,TGCGCCAGCAGCTCCATTGCCGGGACAGGGGCCCTGGAGCAGTACTTC,CASSSIAGTGALEQYF
.,17,TRBD1,TRBJ1-6,TRBV10-2,TGCGCCAGCAGTGACCCTACAGGGGCCCGAACGGGATCACCCCTCCACTTT,CASSDPTGARTGSPLHF
.,13,TRBD1,TRBJ1-2,TRBV4-3,TGCGCCAGCAGCCAAGCAGGGGGCTTTGGCTACACCTTC,CASSQAGGFGYTF
.,14,.,TRBJ2-7,TRBV2,TGTGCCAGCAAAGGGGGGCCCCTGCCCTACGAGCAGTACTTC,CASKGGPLPYEQYF
few,14,.,TRBJ1-4,TRBV9,TGTGCCAGCAGCGCGACAGCAACTAATGAAAAACTGTTTTTT,CASSATATNEKLFF
.,14,.,TRBJ2-3,TRBV7-2,TGTGCCAGCAGCCCCTGGATTGGGACAGATACGCAGTATTTT,CASSPWIGTDTQYF
.,17,.,TRBJ1-2,TRBV4-3,TGCGCCAGCAGCCAAGTCCCCGGGAGGGAATCTAACTATGGCTACACCTTC,CASSQVPGRESNYGYTF
.,15,TRBD2,TRBJ2-1,TRBV19,TGTGCCAGTACCTCGGGACTAGCGGGAGTAAGGGAGCAGTTCTTC,CASTSGLAGVREQFF
.,13,.,TRBJ1-4,TRBV12-3/TRBV12-4,TGTGCCAGCAGTTACAGTCTTAATGAAAAACTGTTTTTT,CASSYSLNEKLFF
medium-sized,14,TRBD1,TRBJ1-1,TRBV11-1,TGTGCCAGCAGCCGGGACAGGGCGTTGGCTGAAGCTTTCTTT,CASSRDRALAEAFF
.,14,TRBD1,TRBJ2-7,TRBV19,TGTGCCTCAGGCAAGGGGGCCCCATTTTACGAGCAGTACTTC,CASGKGAPFYEQYF
.,15,.,TRBJ2-7,TRBV13,TGTGCCAGCAGCTCCGGGTTAGCCCTCAGCTACGAGCAGTACTTC,CASSSGLALSYEQYF
.,11,.,TRBJ1-2,TRBV12-5,TGTGCTAGTGGTTTGGTAATTGGCTACACCTTC,CASGLVIGYTF
.,12,.,TRBJ1-4,TRBV12-3/TRBV12-4,TGTGCCAGCAGTCCTCGGGCGGAAAAACTGTTTTTT,CASSPRAEKLFF
.,15,TRBD1,TRBJ1-5,TRBV19,TGTGCCAGTAGCCCCGAGGGGGCGGAGTGGCAGCCCCAGCATTTT,CASSPEGAEWQPQHF
few,14,.,TRBJ1-1,TRBV18,TGTGCCAGCTCACCAACGGGGGGGGACACTGAAGCTTTCTTT,CASSPTGGDTEAFF
few,17,.,TRBJ1-4,TRBV5-1,TGCGCCAGCAGCTTGGACCCCCCGGCTCCAACTAATGAAAAACTGTTTTTT,CASSLDPPAPTNEKLFF
.,13,.,TRBJ1-3,TRBV3-1/TRBV3-2,TGTGCCAGCAGCCAAGGACAGGGAAACACCATATATTTT,CASSQGQGNTIYF
.,11,.,TRBJ1-3,TRBV19,TGTGCCAGTAGTAAAGGAAACACCATATATTTT,CASSKGNTIYF
.,17,TRBD1,TRBJ2-1,TRBV5-6,TGTGCCAGCAGCTCCCACCGGCGACAGGGGATCTACAATGAGCAGTTCTTC,CASSSHRRQGIYNEQFF
.,14,.,TRBJ1-1,TRBV6-5,TGTGCCAGCATTCCACCAGGGACATTAAGTGAAGCTTTCTTT,CASIPPGTLSEAFF
.,18,TRBD2,TRBJ2-3,TRBV5-1,TGCGCCAGCAGCTTGTCCGCTAGCGGGAGGACACGCATGGATACGCAGTATTTT,CASSLSASGRTRMDTQYF
.,18,.,TRBJ2-7,TRBV7-9,TGTGCCAGCAGCCTTACCTACCCACCGGGCCCCCATCCCTTCGAGCAGTACTTC,CASSLTYPPGPHPFEQYF
.,15,.,TRBJ2-5,TRBV11-2,TGTGCCAGCAGCGAAAATTCAGGGTATCCAGAGACCCAGTACTTC,CASSENSGYPETQYF
once,15,TRBD1,TRBJ1-6,TRBV5-6,TGTGCCAGCAGCTTGGCAGGGACAGGGAATTCACCCCTCCACTTT,CASSLAGTGNSPLHF
.,15,.,TRBJ2-5,TRBV28,TGTGCCAGCAGTCTAAGCCGGGATGGCCAGGAGACCCAGTACTTC,CASSLSRDGQETQYF
once,15,.,TRBJ2-3,TRBV9,TGTGCCAGCAGCGGTCCGGGGCTAACCACAGATACGCAGTATTTT,CASSGPGLTTDTQYF
.,13,.,TRBJ1-1,TRBV6-5,TGTGCCAGCAGAGGAGGACAGAACACTGAAGCTTTCTTT,CASRGGQNTEAFF
.,14,.,TRBJ1-6,TRBV7-9,TGTGCCAGCAGCTTTACGTTAATCAATTCACCCCTCCACTTT,CASSFTLINSPLHF
.,16,.,TRBJ2-7,TRBV19,TGTGCCAGTAGTCCCGGACGGCCCGGGAGCTCCTACGAGCAGTACTTC,CASSPGRPGSSYEQYF
.,13,TRBD1,TRBJ1-2,TRBV18,TGTGCCAGCTCACCTACCGACAGGGAGGGCTACACCTTC,CASSPTDREGYTF
few,14,.,TRBJ2-7,TRBV2,TGTGCCAGCACCACGGGATTGGGGACCTACGAGCAGTACTTC,CASTTGLGTYEQYF
.,11,.,TRBJ1-1,TRBV12-3/TRBV12-4,TGTGCCAGCAGTTTTGGGACTGAAGCTTTCTTT,CASSFGTEAFF
.,13,.,TRBJ2-7,TRBV7-2,TGTGCCAGCAGCGCCTCAAGCTCCTACGAGCAGTACTTC,CASSASSSYEQYF
.,17,.,TRBJ2-2,TRBV9,TGTGCCAGCAGCGCCCCAGTCGGGGGAGCGAACACCGGGGAGCTGTTTTTT,CASSAPVGGANTGELFF
.,15,TRBD1,TRBJ2-1,TRBV6-5,TGTGCCAGCAGTACTAGGGACAGGGGATATTATGAGCAGTTCTTC,CASSTRDRGYYEQFF
.,16,TRBD2,TRBJ2-7,TRBV18,TGTGCCAGCTCACCCGCAACTAGCGGGGGAACCTACGAGCAGTACTTC,CASSPATSGGTYEQYF
.,14,.,TRBJ1-2,TRBV13,TGTGCCAGCAGCTTAAATGGGGGGGTTTGGGGCTACACCTTC,CASSLNGGVWGYTF